Listed here are 30 T cell receptor beta chains from one sample, sequenced in a study of T cell changes during pregnancy in multiple sclerosis. Only in-frame clones appear in the TCRdb table, and some are missing; sequencing was by immunoSEQ multiplex PCR. The sample yields about 100,000 clones, about 91% seen once. The source material was peripheral blood, sampled in the second trimester of pregnancy. These receptors were obtained from a female donor with multiple sclerosis, enrolled in a pregnancy study.

This sequence joins TRBV28 and TRBJ2-3; D is undetermined. Germline CDR1 reads MDHEN; CDR2 reads SYDVKM. This CDR3 comprises 15 residues. Trimming cost V 3 bases and J 1 base, with 11 bases left between them. The CDR3 loop reads CASSLYATGTDTQYF. The CDR3 DNA follows: TGTGCCAGCAGTTTGTACGCTACAGGCACAGATACGCAGTATTTT.

J is TRBJ2-1 and V is TRBV7-2; possibly TRBD2 for D (6 bases). Germline V lookup: CDR1 SGHTA, CDR2 FQGNSA. CDR3 length: 14 amino acids. Trimming shortened V by 3 bases and J by 8 bases, and 14 bases separated the two germline ends. CDR3 sequence (DNA): TGTGCCAGCAGCTTTATCGGAGGGTTGGATGAGCAGTTCTTC. Translating gives CASSFIGGLDEQFF.

The genes are TRBV5-4 and TRBJ2-3; no firm D call. This CDR3 has 13 residues. Germline CDR1 SGHNT, CDR2 YYREEE (reference sequence). V lost 0 bases and J lost 5, with 7 bases in between. CDR3 region: CASSLVPGDTQYF. The CDR3 coding sequence is TGTGCCAGCAGCTTGGTCCCGGGAGATACGCAGTATTTT.

This chain links TRBV5-1 with TRBJ1-1; TRBD1 is a possible D gene (5 bases). The CDR3 consists of 17 residues. Germline V gene data show CDR1 as SGHRS and CDR2 as YFSETQ. Trimming stripped 1 base from V and 2 bases from J, with 18 bases between. CDR3 region: CASSLLGARGPNTEAFF. CDR3 nucleotides: TGCGCCAGCAGCTTGCTTGGGGCGCGGGGCCCTAACACTGAAGCTTTCTTT. The whole variable domain, remainder taken from reference TRBV5-1 and TRBJ1-1, is KAGVTQTPRYLIKTRGQQVTLSCSPISGHRSVSWYQQTPGQGLQFLFEYFSETQRNKGNFPGRFSGRQFSNSRSEMNVSTLELGDSALYLCASSLLGARGPNTEAFFGQGTRLTVV.

The chain uses TRBV5-4 and TRBJ2-3; 8 nucleotides agree with TRBD2. The CDR3 totals 14 residues. CDR1 is SGHNT, CDR2 YYREEE, per germline (reference sequence). Germline trimming cut 7 bases from V and 4 bases from J; bases unmatched to any gene: 8. The CDR3 sequence is CASSGTRGPDTQYF. DNA for the CDR3: TGTGCCAGCTCCGGGACTAGGGGCCCAGATACGCAGTATTTT.

The chain is built from TRBV19 and TRBJ1-2, with D unresolved. Germline CDR1 reads LNHDA; CDR2 reads SQIVND (reference sequence). V was pared by 7 bases and J by 1 base, with 10 bases between. There are 13 residues in the CDR3. The CDR3 DNA reads as TGTGCCAGTAAAGGCGGAATTAACTATGGCTACACCTTC. This encodes CASKGGINYGYTF.

The genes are TRBV2 and TRBJ1-1; TRBD1 might be the D (5 bases). The V end lost 4 bases, the J end lost 0 bases, and 15 bases lay between the germline ends. Germline V gives CDR1 SNHLY, CDR2 FYNNEI. The CDR3 is 16 amino acids. In nucleotides, the CDR3 is TGTGCCAGCAGTGTTGAACGGGTGGACATGAACACTGAAGCTTTCTTT. It is translated as CASSVERVDMNTEAFF.

The chain recombines TRBV30 with TRBJ2-7, with TRBD1 matching over 7 bases. With V trimmed by 5 bases and J by 4 bases, 2 bases remained unmatched. The CDR3 runs to 11 residues. The germline gives CDR1 GTSNPN, CDR2 SVGIG (reference sequence). The CDR3 DNA is TGTGCCTGGGGGACAGTTTACGAGCAGTACTTC. It encodes CAWGTVYEQYF.

The chain joins TRBV27 to TRBJ1-5, with a weak D call TRBD1 (6 bases). Germline V lookup: CDR1 MNHEY, CDR2 SMNVEV (reference sequence). CDR3 length: 16 residues. Trimming pared 5 bases from V and 7 bases from J, leaving 21 bases between. CDR3 protein: CASSQFRGPADQPQHF. CDR3 nucleotides: TGTGCCAGCAGTCAGTTCAGGGGCCCGGCGGACCAGCCCCAGCATTTT.

This chain uses TRBV10-3 with TRBJ2-1, with a possible D match to TRBD1 (6 bases). Trimming cost V 3 bases and J 2 bases, with 11 bases left between them. CDR1 and CDR2 from the germline V gene are ENHRY and SYGVKD. This CDR3 region has 15 residues. The chain's CDR3 is CAISEEWDTYNEQFF. The CDR3 DNA follows: TGTGCCATCAGTGAAGAATGGGACACCTACAATGAGCAGTTCTTC.

This clone was recorded once. The chain combines TRBV28 with TRBJ1-1; D call uncertain. Germline loops: CDR1 MDHEN, CDR2 SYDVKM. The CDR3 has 11 residues. V shed 8 bases and J shed 5 bases, with 9 bases lying between them. The CDR3 DNA follows: TGTGCCAGCCGGGGTTTAACTGAAGCTTTCTTT. It specifies CASRGLTEAFF.

V gene TRBV18 combines with J gene TRBJ2-7; D is perhaps TRBD1 (6 bases). Germline CDR1 is KGHSH and CDR2 is LQKENI. Trimming shortened V by 2 bases and J by 1 base, and 12 bases separated the two germline ends. This CDR3 region has 15 residues. The CDR3 spells CASSPVNRVSYEQYF. Here the CDR3 DNA reads TGTGCCAGCTCACCAGTCAACAGGGTATCCTACGAGCAGTACTTC.

The chain recombines TRBV6-5 with TRBJ1-1; TRBD1 is a possible D gene (5 bases). V was trimmed by 5 bases and J by 3 bases, leaving 13 bases between them. Germline V gene lookup returns CDR1 MNHEY and CDR2 SVGAGI. This CDR3 has 14 residues. The CDR3: CASSPWGGDTEAFF. CDR3 coding DNA: TGTGCCAGCAGTCCATGGGGAGGGGACACTGAAGCTTTCTTT.

V gene TRBV7-2 combines with J gene TRBJ2-5; 9 bases are shared with TRBD2. The V segment lost 6 bases and the J segment 6 bases; nucleotides outside the gene matches: 11. The CDR3 consists of 15 residues. The germline V gene encodes CDR1 SGHTA and CDR2 FQGNSA. DNA of the CDR3: TGTGCCAGCAGTCCCGCCGGGACTAGCTGGCAGACCCAGTACTTC. Encoded protein: CASSPAGTSWQTQYF.

V is TRBV19 and J is TRBJ2-7; possibly TRBD1 for D (5 bases). The CDR3 is 14 residues long. V was trimmed by 2 bases and J by 1 base, leaving 9 bases between them. Looked up from germline, CDR1 is LNHDA and CDR2 is SQIVND (reference sequence). The CDR3 reads CASSITGTSYEQYF. The CDR3 DNA follows: TGTGCCAGTAGTATAACAGGAACGTCCTACGAGCAGTACTTC.

The chain carries TRBV6-4 and TRBJ1-1; TRBD1 might be the D (6 bases). The CDR3 consists of 13 residues. The germline V gene encodes CDR1 MRHNA and CDR2 SNTAGT. The V and J ends lost 5 bases and 4 bases respectively, with 11 bases between them. Written as DNA, the CDR3 is TGTGCCAGCAGTCACAGGGCCGGCACTGAAGCTTTCTTT. Translated, it gives CASSHRAGTEAFF.

The chain is built from TRBV5-6 and TRBJ2-5; possible D gene TRBD1, 6 bases. Per the germline V gene, CDR1 is SGHDT and CDR2 is YYEEEE. The CDR3 covers 14 residues. V was cut by 2 bases and J by 2 bases, with 10 bases left in between. CDR3: CASSFQRGQETQYF. CDR3 nucleotides: TGTGCCAGCAGCTTCCAAAGGGGGCAAGAGACCCAGTACTTC.

The V call is TRBV5-6, the J call TRBJ1-5; D remains unclear. This CDR3 is 14 amino acids long. Germline assignment: CDR1 SGHDT and CDR2 YYEEEE. V lost 0 bases to trimming and J lost 1 base, with 5 bases between them. CDR3 sequence: CASSLGGSNQPQHF. CDR3 nucleotides: TGTGCCAGCAGCTTGGGAGGGAGCAATCAGCCCCAGCATTTT.

This chain joins TRBV7-9 and TRBJ2-3; 8 bases agree with TRBD1. The CDR3 is made up of 15 amino acids. The junction had 5 bases not matched to a gene; V was cut back by 4 bases and J by 2 bases. Germline CDR1 reads SEHNR; CDR2 reads FQNEAQ (reference sequence). CDR3 nucleotide sequence: TGTGCCAGCAGCTCAGGACAGGGCGTCACAGATACGCAGTATTTT. Its translation is CASSSGQGVTDTQYF. Based on the CDR3 plus reference TRBV7-9 and TRBJ2-3, the full variable domain is DTGVSQNPRHKITKRGQNVTFRCDPISEHNRLYWYRQTLGQGPEFLTYFQNEAQLEKSRLLSDRFSAERPKGSFSTLEIQRTEQGDSAMYLCASSSGQGVTDTQYFGPGTRLTVL.

V and J are TRBV15 and TRBJ2-3; D gene unclear. CDR1 is LNHNV, CDR2 YYDKDF, per germline (reference sequence). CDR3 length: 14 amino acids. V was cut by 0 bases and J by 0 bases, with 4 bases left in between. CDR3 sequence: CATSRDLSTDTQYF. The CDR3 region has the DNA TGTGCCACCAGCAGAGATTTAAGCACAGATACGCAGTATTTT.

The V gene is TRBV6-1, the J gene TRBJ2-3; TRBD2 matches 13 bases. Trimming at V came to 0 bases and at J to 2 bases, leaving 2 bases not matched to a gene. The germline CDR1 and CDR2 sequences are MNHNS and SASEGT. The CDR3 sequence is 17 residues long. CDR3 coding DNA: TGTGCCAGCAGTGAAGCGGGACTAGCGGGAACCACAGATACGCAGTATTTT. Encoded protein: CASSEAGLAGTTDTQYF.

The V gene is TRBV30, the J gene TRBJ1-1; 7 bases agree with TRBD1. This CDR3 contains 12 residues. J was trimmed by 11 bases and V by 0 bases; bases with no gene match: 6. The germline CDR1 and CDR2 sequences are GTSNPN and SVGIG (reference sequence). The CDR3 coding sequence is TGTGCCTGGAGTGTGGCGGCAGGGGGGGCTTTCTTT. Protein sequence: CAWSVAAGGAFF.

The chain combines TRBV5-1 with TRBJ2-1, with 9 bases identical to TRBD2. The germline V gene has CDR1 SGHRS and CDR2 YFSETQ. V trimming: 0 bases; J trimming: 4 bases; junction bases outside the gene matches: 14. This CDR3 has 19 residues. The CDR3 DNA is TGCGCCAGCAGCTTGGAAGCTCTAGCGGGAATGGGGTTATACAATGAGCAGTTCTTC. Protein product: CASSLEALAGMGLYNEQFF.

This clone was counted once. The chain links TRBV28 to TRBJ2-1; D is possibly TRBD2 (6 bases). The length of the CDR3 is 13 residues. Germline V gives CDR1 MDHEN, CDR2 SYDVKM. The V end was cut by 6 bases, the J end by 5 bases, with 11 bases between. This CDR3 is CASRETSNNEQFF. The CDR3 nucleotides read TGTGCCAGCAGAGAAACTAGCAACAATGAGCAGTTCTTC.

The chain couples TRBV7-2 to TRBJ1-5; TRBD1 is a possible D gene (5 bases). Deletions cut 3 bases from V and 1 base from J, with 10 bases between. Germline assignment: CDR1 SGHTA and CDR2 FQGNSA. The CDR3 consists of 15 residues. The CDR3 reads CASSFMGQSNQPQHF. The CDR3 coding sequence is TGTGCCAGCAGCTTCATGGGGCAGAGCAATCAGCCCCAGCATTTT.

V is TRBV15 and J is TRBJ1-1, with 12 nucleotides matching TRBD1. The CDR3 contains 18 residues. With V trimmed by 5 bases and J by 1 base, 11 bases remained unmatched. Germline values: CDR1 LNHNV, CDR2 YYDKDF (reference sequence). The chain's CDR3 is CATSPHNPGQGANTEAFF. The CDR3 DNA is TGTGCCACCAGCCCCCACAACCCGGGACAGGGGGCGAACACTGAAGCTTTCTTT.

This chain links TRBV11-3 with TRBJ2-5; D is undetermined. The CDR3 has 13 amino acids. CDR1 and CDR2 (germline): SGHNT, YENEEA. V was trimmed by 1 base and J by 6 bases, leaving 9 bases between them. The CDR3 region is CASSLARFQTQYF. The CDR3 nucleotides are TGTGCCAGCAGCTTAGCCCGGTTCCAGACCCAGTACTTC.

The chain joins TRBV5-4 to TRBJ2-2; weak D call: TRBD2 (6 bases). Germline V gene sequence: CDR1 SGHNT, CDR2 YYREEE (reference sequence). Trimming took 4 bases from V and 7 from J, leaving 14 bases between them. This CDR3 spans 14 amino acids. The CDR3, as DNA: TGTGCCAGCAGCCGGGAGCTTTACGGCGGGGAGCTGTTTTTT. Translating gives CASSRELYGGELFF. Using reference TRBV5-4 and TRBJ2-2 for the parts outside the CDR3, the full variable domain is ETGVTQSPTHLIKTRGQQVTLRCSSQSGHNTVSWYQQALGQGPQFIFQYYREEENGRGNFPPRFSGLQFPNYSSELNVNALELDDSALYLCASSRELYGGELFFGEGSRLTVL.

The V and J genes are TRBV11-3 and TRBJ2-1; 8 bases line up with TRBD1. The CDR3 length is 14 residues. The germline CDR1 and CDR2 sequences are SGHNT and YENEEA. The V segment lost 5 bases and the J segment 5 bases; nucleotides outside the gene matches: 5. CDR3 in DNA: TGTGCCAGCAGCGCGGGACAGGATAACAATGAGCAGTTCTTC. This codes for CASSAGQDNNEQFF. Drawing the rest from reference TRBV11-3 and TRBJ2-1, the complete variable domain is EAGVVQSPRYKIIEKKQPVAFWCNPISGHNTLYWYLQNLGQGPELLIRYENEEAVDDSQLPKDRFSAERLKGVDSTLKIQPAELGDSAVYLCASSAGQDNNEQFFGPGTRLTVL.

The chain uses TRBV6-5 and TRBJ2-6, with a possible D match to TRBD2 (5 bases). The CDR3 has 15 residues. V dropped 6 bases and J dropped 1 base, with 10 bases sitting between them. Looked up from germline, CDR1 is MNHEY and CDR2 is SVGAGI. The CDR3: CASRFGVSGANVLTF. DNA for the CDR3: TGTGCCAGCAGGTTCGGGGTGTCTGGGGCCAACGTCCTGACTTTC.